This T cell receptor (beta chain) came from a study of identical twins. Healthy Caucasian individuals made up all the donors. General study findings and limits: The more abundant beta clonotypes in cord blood had fewer insertions, and memory repertoires did not show this. Invariant MAIT and iNKT cells could partly confound zero-insertion analyses.

From the 5' RACE reads, TCRdb called clonotypes with MiXCR, one entry per CDR3 protein. The sample has roughly 710,000 distinct CDR3 sequences; around 5.7% are singletons. Regarding this clonotype: Its antigen is currently unknown.

The CDR3 is 14 residues long. Germline V CDR1 and CDR2: DFQATT, SNEGSKA (reference sequence). V dropped 6 bases and J dropped 7 bases, with 18 bases sitting between them. The sequence derives from a man younger than 30 in good health. The sequenced material came from naive T cells sorted from blood. This chain links TRBV20-1 with TRBJ2-2; D might be TRBD2 (5 bases). The CDR3 spells CSAKAVRGSGELFF. In DNA, the CDR3 is TGCAGTGCCAAAGCTGTCCGGGGAAGCGGGGAGCTGTTTTTT.